These T cell receptor beta chains were read from a single sample in a study of blood T cell repertoires in COVID-19. Method: immunoSEQ multiplex PCR; TCRdb's copy keeps in-frame clones and lacks some. Among hundreds of thousands of clones listed, 70% to 90% were seen once. The specimen sequenced was PBMCs or T cells enriched from blood (not recorded which). These receptors all come from a young man who had recovered from COVID-19. Both conserved end residues are part of each CDR3. D genes are given only for firm matches. Some rows have no size entry. The others give once, few or many, or a class for an expanded clone.

cdr3_nt cdr3_aa j_call d_call clone_size v_call
TGTGCCAGCAGCGTGTCAGGGGCGCAAACTGAAGCTTTCTTT CASSVSGAQTEAFF TRBJ1-1 NA NA TRBV9
TGTGCCAGCAGTGAGCTAGGACAGGGTTTGGTCGAGCAGTTCTTC CASSELGQGLVEQFF TRBJ2-1 TRBD1 NA TRBV2
TGTGCCAGCATCAAACTTGAGGGGGCGGCCAAAAACATTCAGTACTTC CASIKLEGAAKNIQYF TRBJ2-4 TRBD1 NA TRBV7-9
TGTGCCAGCAGTGAGGGATCCTACAATGAGCAGTTCTTC CASSEGSYNEQFF TRBJ2-1 NA NA TRBV9
TGCGCCAGCAGCCAAGATGCCCTAACAGATACGCAGTATTTT CASSQDALTDTQYF TRBJ2-3 NA NA TRBV4-3
TGTGCCAGCAACATTGCCGGAGTCTACGATGAGACCCAGTACTTC CASNIAGVYDETQYF TRBJ2-5 NA NA TRBV3-1/TRBV3-2
TGTGCCAGCAGCCAGATTGACGGGACTACAAATGAAAAACTGTTTTTT CASSQIDGTTNEKLFF TRBJ1-4 NA few TRBV4-2
TGCGCCAGCAGCCAAGACAGGATAGGAACAGATACGCAGTATTTT CASSQDRIGTDTQYF TRBJ2-3 NA NA TRBV4-3
TGTGCCAGCAGCTTGATTCTTCCAGGGACTAAAGAAAAACTGTTTTTT CASSLILPGTKEKLFF TRBJ1-4 NA NA TRBV5-4
TGTGCCTGGAGTGTGAACCTCATCAGGGGCACCGGGGAGCTGTTTTTT CAWSVNLIRGTGELFF TRBJ2-2 NA NA TRBV30
TGTGCCAGCACGTCTCTGTCAGCGCCGTATAGCAATCAGCCCCAGCATTTT CASTSLSAPYSNQPQHF TRBJ1-5 NA NA TRBV5-8
TGTGCCTGGAGTCCCCTACTGAGCTCTGGAAACACCATATATTTT CAWSPLLSSGNTIYF TRBJ1-3 NA NA TRBV30
TGTGCCAGCAGCTTGTCGTTTTCGCGGGGGGGACTCTACAATGAGCAGTTCTTC CASSLSFSRGGLYNEQFF TRBJ2-1 TRBD2 few TRBV5-6
TGCAGCGTTGGCACAGGGGGCAGAGGGAACACTGAAGCTTTCTTT CSVGTGGRGNTEAFF TRBJ1-1 TRBD1 NA TRBV29-1
TGTGCCACCAGCAGAGATACAGGGGCAACTAATGAAAAACTGTTTTTT CATSRDTGATNEKLFF TRBJ1-4 TRBD1 few TRBV15
TGTGCCAGCAGCCCCCTCCCGGACAGGTCGAGCTCCTATAATTCACCCCTCCACTTT CASSPLPDRSSSYNSPLHF TRBJ1-6 TRBD1 NA TRBV7-9
TGTGCCAGCAGCCAAGAGGGGGGAACTGAAGCTTTCTTT CASSQEGGTEAFF TRBJ1-1 NA few TRBV3-1/TRBV3-2
TGTGCCAGCAGTTTTCTGGGAGCTAACTATGGCTACACCTTC CASSFLGANYGYTF TRBJ1-2 NA NA TRBV27
TGTGCCAGTAGTATAGATCGCATAGGGGCTTCGGAAGCTTTCTTT CASSIDRIGASEAFF TRBJ1-1 NA NA TRBV19
TGTGCCAGCAGTCACAAGATCACCGGGGAGCTGTTTTTT CASSHKITGELFF TRBJ2-2 NA NA TRBV27
TGTGCCAGCAGCACAAACCGGGACACCCCATGGGGCTACACCTTC CASSTNRDTPWGYTF TRBJ1-2 NA NA TRBV9
TGTGCCAGCAGTCTTCCGGGACTCGGCGGCTACACCTTC CASSLPGLGGYTF TRBJ1-2 NA NA TRBV2
TGTGCCAGCAGTGAATTCGGACAGGGGGTCTACGAGCAGTACTTC CASSEFGQGVYEQYF TRBJ2-7 TRBD1 NA TRBV2
TGTGCCAGCGTGGGGGGAGGTCAGCCCCAGCATTTT CASVGGGQPQHF TRBJ1-5 NA NA TRBV2
TGTGCCAGCAGCCGGACCGGGACTAGCATTGGTTTTGAGCAGTTCTTC CASSRTGTSIGFEQFF TRBJ2-1 TRBD2 once TRBV5-4
TGTGCCAGCAGCTTAGCGACAGGGTCCCACGAGCAGTACTTC CASSLATGSHEQYF TRBJ2-7 TRBD1 NA TRBV7-9
TGTGCCAGCAGCTACGGGACAGCGAGGGGAAACACCATATATTTT CASSYGTARGNTIYF TRBJ1-3 TRBD1 NA TRBV7-2
TGTGCCAGCAGCAAAGTGGCCAGGGTTCCTCAACTAGCCAAAAACATTCAGTACTTC CASSKVARVPQLAKNIQYF TRBJ2-4 NA NA TRBV21-1
TGTGCCAGCAGGGCTAGCGGCACCGGGGAGCTGTTTTTT CASRASGTGELFF TRBJ2-2 TRBD2 NA TRBV6-4
TGTGCCTGGAGGAACCGGGACAGGGGACTTATTGAGCAGTTCTTC CAWRNRDRGLIEQFF TRBJ2-1 TRBD1 NA TRBV30
TGTGCCAGCAGCCAAGGTGCCAGGGACTATGGCTACACCTTC CASSQGARDYGYTF TRBJ1-2 NA NA TRBV3-1/TRBV3-2
TGTGCCAGCAGCTTGGACTTGACCGGGGAGCTGTTTTTT CASSLDLTGELFF TRBJ2-2 NA NA TRBV5-8
TGCGCCAGCAGCCAGGGGACACCTAACACTGAAGCTTTCTTT CASSQGTPNTEAFF TRBJ1-1 NA NA TRBV4-3
TGTGCCAGCAGCCAAGATTCCGGCCAAGAGACCCAGTACTTC CASSQDSGQETQYF TRBJ2-5 NA NA TRBV3-1/TRBV3-2
TGTGCCAGCAGCCCCCGGACAGATTCCTCCTACAATGAGCAGTTCTTC CASSPRTDSSYNEQFF TRBJ2-1 NA NA TRBV7-9
TGCGCCAGCAGCTTGGGACAGCAAGAGACCCAGTACTTC CASSLGQQETQYF TRBJ2-5 NA few TRBV5-1
TGTGCCATCAGTGAGTCGAGGGACAGAAGTGTCTATGGCTACACCTTC CAISESRDRSVYGYTF TRBJ1-2 TRBD1 NA TRBV10-3
TGTGCCAGCAGCCATGCTATAGCGGGGGGTATCTATCAGTTCTTC CASSHAIAGGIYQFF TRBJ2-1 TRBD2 NA TRBV3-1/TRBV3-2
TGTGCCAGCAGTGAACTGGAGGGGGCACCTTCCTACGAGCAGTACTTC CASSELEGAPSYEQYF TRBJ2-7 NA many TRBV6-1
TGTGCCAGCAGCTTCCGGGACGGACTAATGAACACTGAAGCTTTCTTT CASSFRDGLMNTEAFF TRBJ1-1 NA NA TRBV7-9
TGTGCCAGCAGCCACGATCTTAGCGGAGCCAAAAACATTCAGTACTTC CASSHDLSGAKNIQYF TRBJ2-4 NA NA TRBV4-2
TGTGCCAGCAGCCCGCGCACGACAGGGGAAACCTACGAGCAGTACTTC CASSPRTTGETYEQYF TRBJ2-7 TRBD1 NA TRBV3-1/TRBV3-2
TGTGCCAGCAGAGAAACAGGGGGCGGCACTGAAGCTTTCTTT CASRETGGGTEAFF TRBJ1-1 TRBD1 NA TRBV25-1
TGTGCCAGCAGCGCCAGATCGGACAGACACTCTGGAAACACCATATATTTT CASSARSDRHSGNTIYF TRBJ1-3 NA NA TRBV9
TGTGCCAGCAGCTTAGATTCGTATGGCTCAGGTCAGCCCCAGCATTTT CASSLDSYGSGQPQHF TRBJ1-5 NA NA TRBV7-2
TGTGCCAGCAGCTTCCAGACTCAATACAATGAGCAGTTCTTC CASSFQTQYNEQFF TRBJ2-1 NA NA TRBV7-2
TGTGCCAGCAGTGTGTCAGGGACCTACGAGCAGTACTTC CASSVSGTYEQYF TRBJ2-7 NA NA TRBV2
TGTGCCTGGAGGGAAGCGGGGGGGCGTTACAATGAGCAGTTCTTC CAWREAGGRYNEQFF TRBJ2-1 TRBD2 few TRBV30
TGTGCCAGTAGTATACCAGGGATTGTTACTGAAGCTTTCTTT CASSIPGIVTEAFF TRBJ1-1 NA NA TRBV19
TGTGCCAGCAGCGCGGGACCCCTGGCCTTTTATGGCTACACCTTC CASSAGPLAFYGYTF TRBJ1-2 NA once TRBV2
TGTGCCACCAGTGATCCGGGACAGGGGGACCAGCCCCAGCATTTT CATSDPGQGDQPQHF TRBJ1-5 TRBD1 NA TRBV24-1
TGTGCCAGCAGCTTAAACGGGGGAGCGAACACTGAAGCTTTCTTT CASSLNGGANTEAFF TRBJ1-1 NA NA TRBV7-3
TGTGCCAGCAGCTTAAGTACAGGGTATACTTCACCCCTCCACTTT CASSLSTGYTSPLHF TRBJ1-6 NA NA TRBV7-9